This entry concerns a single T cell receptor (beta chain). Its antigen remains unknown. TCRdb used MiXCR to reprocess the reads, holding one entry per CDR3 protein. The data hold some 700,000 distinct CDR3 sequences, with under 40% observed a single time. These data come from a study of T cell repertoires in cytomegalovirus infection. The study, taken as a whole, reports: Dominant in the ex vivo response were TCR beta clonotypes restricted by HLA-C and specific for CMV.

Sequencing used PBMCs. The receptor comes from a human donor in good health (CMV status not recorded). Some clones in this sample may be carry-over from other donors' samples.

This CDR3 reads CASSSGTDRSGYTF. In nucleotides, the CDR3 is TGTGCCAGCAGTTCCGGGACAGACCGCTCCGGCTACACCTTC. This chain connects TRBV12-3 or TRBV12-4 to TRBJ1-2; the match to TRBD1 covers 7 bases. The CDR3 extends over 14 amino acids. V lost 4 bases, J lost 8 bases, and 10 bases stayed unmatched.